This T cell receptor (beta chain) was obtained from a study of beta chain features in type 1 diabetes. Study findings and constraints: Patients and controls would be equally affected if PCR favored shorter templates. More deletions and fewer insertions at VDJ junctions were found in patients with type 1 diabetes.

Reverse transcription of all isolated RNA meant that expressed TCRB transcripts were sequenced. An average of approximately 3.6 million reads was obtained for naive, central memory and regulatory T cell samples. Sequenced by immunoSEQ multiplex PCR; TCRdb stores in-frame clones only, minus some. Of 350,000 to 450,000 clones in the sample, approximately 15% are singletons; the top ten hold approximately 0.038%. Per the germline V gene, CDR1 is MGHRA and CDR2 is YSYEKL. The CDR3 is 14 residues long. V lost 3 bases, J lost 1 base, and 9 bases lay in between. For this clone: Its matching antigen is unknown.

The source material was naive CD4+ T cells from blood. The source of this sequence is a man aged 30 to 45 in good health. The gene calls are TRBV4-1 and TRBJ1-1; D might be TRBD1 (5 bases). The chain's CDR3 is CASSHQGTNTEAFF. The DNA for the CDR3 is TGCGCCAGCAGCCACCAGGGAACGAACACTGAAGCTTTCTTT.